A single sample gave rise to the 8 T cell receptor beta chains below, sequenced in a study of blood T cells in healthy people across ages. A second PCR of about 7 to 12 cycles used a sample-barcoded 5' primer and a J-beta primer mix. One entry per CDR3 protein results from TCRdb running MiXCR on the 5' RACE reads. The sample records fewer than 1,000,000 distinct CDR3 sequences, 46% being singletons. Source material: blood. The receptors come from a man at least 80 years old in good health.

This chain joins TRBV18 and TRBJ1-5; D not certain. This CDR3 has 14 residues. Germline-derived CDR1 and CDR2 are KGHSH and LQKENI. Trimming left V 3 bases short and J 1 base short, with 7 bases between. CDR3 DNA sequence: TGTGCCAGCTCACCGGAGCAAAGCAATCAGCCCCAGCATTTT. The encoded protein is CASSPEQSNQPQHF. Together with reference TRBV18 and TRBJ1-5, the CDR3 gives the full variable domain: NAGVMQNPRHLVRRRGQEARLRCSPMKGHSHVYWYRQLPEEGLKFMVYLQKENIIDESGMPKERFSAEFPKEGPSILRIQQVVRGDSAAYFCASSPEQSNQPQHFGDGTRLSIL.

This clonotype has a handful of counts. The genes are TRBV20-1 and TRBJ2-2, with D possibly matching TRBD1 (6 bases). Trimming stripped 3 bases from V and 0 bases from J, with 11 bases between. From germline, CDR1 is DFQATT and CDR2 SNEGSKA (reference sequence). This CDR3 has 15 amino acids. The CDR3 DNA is TGCAGTGCTAGTGGGGACACTTCGAACACCGGGGAGCTGTTTTTT. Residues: CSASGDTSNTGELFF.

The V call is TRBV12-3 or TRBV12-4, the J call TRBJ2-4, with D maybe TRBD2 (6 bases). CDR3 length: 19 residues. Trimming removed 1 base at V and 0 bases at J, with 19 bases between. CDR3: CASSLGASDPGLAKNIQYF. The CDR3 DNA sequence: TGTGCCAGCAGTTTAGGGGCTAGCGACCCGGGCCTAGCCAAAAACATTCAGTACTTC.

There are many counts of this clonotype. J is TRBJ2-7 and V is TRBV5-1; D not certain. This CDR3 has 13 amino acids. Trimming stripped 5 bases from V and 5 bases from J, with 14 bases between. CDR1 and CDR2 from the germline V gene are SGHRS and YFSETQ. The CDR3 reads CASSLNPQDEQYF. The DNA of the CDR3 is TGCGCCAGCAGTCTCAACCCCCAGGACGAGCAGTACTTC.

The CDR3 loop is CSVGVGLGESYTEAFF. CDR3 DNA: TGCAGCGTTGGAGTTGGTCTAGGGGAATCTTACACTGAAGCTTTCTTT. This sequence joins TRBV29-1 and TRBJ1-1, with a possible D match to TRBD1 (5 bases). CDR3 length: 16 residues. Germline CDR1 and CDR2: SQVTM and ANQGSEA. Trimming left V 4 bases short and J 3 bases short, with 21 bases between. The variable domain in full, completed from reference TRBV29-1 and TRBJ1-1, reads SAVISQKPSRDICQRGTSLTIQCQVDSQVTMMFWYRQQPGQSLTLIATANQGSEATYESGFVIDKFPISRPNLTFSTLTVSNMSPEDSSIYLCSVGVGLGESYTEAFFGQGTRLTVV.

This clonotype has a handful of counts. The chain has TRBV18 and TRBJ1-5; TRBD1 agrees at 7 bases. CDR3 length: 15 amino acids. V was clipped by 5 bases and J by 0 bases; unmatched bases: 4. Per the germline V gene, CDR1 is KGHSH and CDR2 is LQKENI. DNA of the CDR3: TGTGCCAGCTCAGTAACAGGGGATAGCAATCAGCCCCAGCATTTT. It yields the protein CASSVTGDSNQPQHF.

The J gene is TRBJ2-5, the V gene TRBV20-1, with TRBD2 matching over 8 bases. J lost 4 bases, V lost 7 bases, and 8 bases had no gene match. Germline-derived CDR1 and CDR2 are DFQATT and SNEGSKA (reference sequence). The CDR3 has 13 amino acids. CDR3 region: CSVKRAGAETQYF. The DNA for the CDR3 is TGCAGTGTCAAGCGAGCGGGAGCAGAGACCCAGTACTTC.

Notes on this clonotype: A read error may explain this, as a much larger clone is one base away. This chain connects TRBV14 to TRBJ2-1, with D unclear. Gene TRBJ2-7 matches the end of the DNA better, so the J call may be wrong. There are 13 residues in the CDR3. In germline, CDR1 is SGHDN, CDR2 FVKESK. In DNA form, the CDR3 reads TGTGCCAGCAGCCAAGTCATTAGGAATGAGCAGTACTTC. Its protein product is CASSQVIRNEQYF.